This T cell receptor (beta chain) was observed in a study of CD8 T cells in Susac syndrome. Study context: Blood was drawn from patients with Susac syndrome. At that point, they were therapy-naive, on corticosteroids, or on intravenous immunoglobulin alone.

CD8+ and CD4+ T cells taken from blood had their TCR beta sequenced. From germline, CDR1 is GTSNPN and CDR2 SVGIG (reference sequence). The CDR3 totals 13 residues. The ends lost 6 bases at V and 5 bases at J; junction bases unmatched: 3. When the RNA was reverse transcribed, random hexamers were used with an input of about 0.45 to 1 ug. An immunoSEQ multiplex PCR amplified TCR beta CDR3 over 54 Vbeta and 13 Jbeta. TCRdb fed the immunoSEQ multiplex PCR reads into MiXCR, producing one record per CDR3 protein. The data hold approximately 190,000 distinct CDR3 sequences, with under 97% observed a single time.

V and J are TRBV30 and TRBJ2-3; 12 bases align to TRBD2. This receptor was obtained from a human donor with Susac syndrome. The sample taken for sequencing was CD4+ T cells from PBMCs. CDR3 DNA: TGTGCCTGCAAGGGACTAGCGGGAGATACGCAGTATTTT. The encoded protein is CACKGLAGDTQYF.